This TCR beta chain is from a study of regulatory T cells in long-lasting Graves disease. Broader study findings: Newly diagnosed patients had higher TCR diversity than persistent Graves' patients did. With persistent disease, TRBV28, TRBJ1-2 and TRBJ2-5 were the favored segments.

The CDR3 covers 17 residues. Germline V gene lookup returns CDR1 MNHEY and CDR2 SMNVEV (reference sequence). Trimming cost V 3 bases and J 0 bases, with 12 bases left between them. TCR beta libraries were built with iRepertoire HTBI primers and Arm-PCR of CDR3 regions. From the multiplex PCR reads, TCRdb called clonotypes with MiXCR, one entry per CDR3 protein. The sample carries 500,000 or so distinct CDR3 sequences, 15% to 20% recorded once. This sample's time point: newly diagnosed GD, antithyroid drugs for less than 3 months. RNA extracted from PBMCs served as the sequencing template. This clonotype was counted at least ten times. The antigen remains unidentified. The sample was also linked to a second study, of T cells in Graves' hyperthyroidism and ophthalmopathy. That report notes: Most clonotypes expanded in thyroid above 0.001 were likewise present in blood.

The receptor's source is a man in his forties or fifties with Graves disease. The V call is TRBV27, the J call TRBJ2-6, with D possibly matching TRBD1 (6 bases). The source material was peripheral blood mononuclear cells (PBMCs), sampled at new diagnosis, from a patient treated with antithyroid drugs. The chain's CDR3 is CASSLDSLISGANVLTF. The CDR3 nucleotides read TGTGCCAGCAGTTTGGACAGCCTGATCTCTGGGGCCAACGTCCTGACTTTC.